Detailed here is one T cell receptor (beta chain). Its antigen is not known. These data are taken from a study of cytomegalovirus exposure and HLA in healthy donors. Study at large: Earlier work reported roughly 120 million unique TCR beta sequences from some 180 million T cells. Drawn from HLA-typed donors, about 82 million unique TCRs were held in an early data release.

Per germline, CDR1 MGHRA and CDR2 YSYEKL. The CDR3 extends over 15 amino acids. V was cut by 1 base and J by 3 bases, with 10 bases left in between. Vbeta (60) and Jbeta (13) primers were used in the PCR. Repertoires were generated with immunoSEQ multiplex PCR, while TCRdb's copy carries only in-frame clones and drops some. The data show 150,000 to 200,000 clones, approximately 71% seen once. Study-wide findings and caveats: As a later analysis showed, a missense DCLRE1C variant was linked to trimming of TCR beta V- and J-genes. There were several of the most significant clusters that appeared linked to common viral pathogens in a later analysis.

Sequencing was carried out using PBMCs. The sequence came from a male donor in good health and CMV-seronegative. V gene TRBV4-1 combines with J gene TRBJ1-5, with D unclear. The CDR3: CASSQAGQFNQPQHF. The CDR3 region has the DNA TGCGCCAGCAGCCAAGCTGGGCAGTTCAATCAGCCCCAGCATTTT.